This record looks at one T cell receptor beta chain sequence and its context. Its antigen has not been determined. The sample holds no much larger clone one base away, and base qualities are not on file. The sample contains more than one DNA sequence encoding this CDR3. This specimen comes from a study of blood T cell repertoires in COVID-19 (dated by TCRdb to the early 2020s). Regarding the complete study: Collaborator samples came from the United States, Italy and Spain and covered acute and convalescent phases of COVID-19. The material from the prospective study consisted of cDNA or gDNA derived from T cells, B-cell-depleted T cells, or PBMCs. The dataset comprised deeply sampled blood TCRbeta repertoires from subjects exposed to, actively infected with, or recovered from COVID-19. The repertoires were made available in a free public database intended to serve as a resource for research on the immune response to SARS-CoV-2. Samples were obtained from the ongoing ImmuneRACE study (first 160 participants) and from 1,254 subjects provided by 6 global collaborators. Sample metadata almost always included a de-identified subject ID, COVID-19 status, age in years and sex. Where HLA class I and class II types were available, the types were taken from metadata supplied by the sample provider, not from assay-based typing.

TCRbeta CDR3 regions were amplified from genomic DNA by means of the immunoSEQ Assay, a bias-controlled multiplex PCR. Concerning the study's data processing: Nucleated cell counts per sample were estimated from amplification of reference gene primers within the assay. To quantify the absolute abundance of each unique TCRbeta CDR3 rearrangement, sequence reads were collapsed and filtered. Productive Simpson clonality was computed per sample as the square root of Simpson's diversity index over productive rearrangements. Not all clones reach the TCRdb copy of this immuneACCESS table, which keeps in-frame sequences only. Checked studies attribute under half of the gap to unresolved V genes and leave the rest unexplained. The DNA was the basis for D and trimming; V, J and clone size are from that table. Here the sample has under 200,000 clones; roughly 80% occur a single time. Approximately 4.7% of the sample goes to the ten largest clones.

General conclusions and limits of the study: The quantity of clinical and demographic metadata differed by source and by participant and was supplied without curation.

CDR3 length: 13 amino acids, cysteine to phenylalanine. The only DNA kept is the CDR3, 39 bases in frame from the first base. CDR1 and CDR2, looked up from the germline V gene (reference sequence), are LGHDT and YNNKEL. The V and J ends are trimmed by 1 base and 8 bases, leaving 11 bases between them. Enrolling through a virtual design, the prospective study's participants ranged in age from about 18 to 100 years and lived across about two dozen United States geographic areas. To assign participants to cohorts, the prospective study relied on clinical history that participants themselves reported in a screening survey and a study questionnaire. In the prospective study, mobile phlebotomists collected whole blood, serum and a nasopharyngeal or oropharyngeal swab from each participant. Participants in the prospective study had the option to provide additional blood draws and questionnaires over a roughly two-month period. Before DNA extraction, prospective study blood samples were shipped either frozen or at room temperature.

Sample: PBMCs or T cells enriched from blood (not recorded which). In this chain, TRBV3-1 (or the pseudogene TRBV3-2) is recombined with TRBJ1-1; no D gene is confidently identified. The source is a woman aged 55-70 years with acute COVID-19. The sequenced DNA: TGTGCCAGCAGCCAAGTGAGAGGCAGCGAAGCTTTCTTT. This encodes CASSQVRGSEAFF.